This TCR beta chain derives from a study of Ad26.COV2.S vaccination and SARS-CoV-2 variants. Background on the study: COV1001, an Ad26.COV2.S trial, supplied this vaccine-arm donor. Study-level findings and limits: Vaccinees showed greater spike-specific TCR breadth than placebo recipients.

Treatment noted: approximately 18 received Ad26.COV2.S at low or high dose, single or two shots; roughly five received placebo; per-sample allocation not given. On day 63 after the first injection, vaccine and placebo recipients gave samples. On this clone: Its target is unknown.

The data were produced by immunoSEQ multiplex PCR, yet TCRdb's version contains in-frame clones alone and is incomplete. Of approximately 350,000 clones listed, roughly 85% are singletons. The CDR3 has 19 amino acids. V dropped 6 bases and J dropped 4 bases, with 30 bases sitting between them. Germline lookup yields CDR1 KGHSH and CDR2 LQKENI. The TCR originated in a person between 18 and 65 years old who received the Ad26.COV2.S COVID-19 vaccine or a placebo. The chain couples TRBV18 to TRBJ1-2; D is perhaps TRBD1 (6 bases). The material was peripheral blood, obtained in a trial of Ad26.COV2.S vaccine versus placebo. The CDR3: CASSPDLRGALAFGYGYTF. CDR3 nucleotide sequence: TGTGCCAGCTCGCCAGACCTCAGGGGAGCGTTGGCATTTGGCTATGGCTACACCTTC.